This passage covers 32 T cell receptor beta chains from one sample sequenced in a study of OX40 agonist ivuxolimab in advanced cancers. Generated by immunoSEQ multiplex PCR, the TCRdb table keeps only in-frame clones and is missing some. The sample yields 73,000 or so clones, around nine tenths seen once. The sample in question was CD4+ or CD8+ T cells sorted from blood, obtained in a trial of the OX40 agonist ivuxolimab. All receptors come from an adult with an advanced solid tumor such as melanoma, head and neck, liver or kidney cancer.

CDR3 nucleotides: TGTGCCAGCATTCCCGCCGGGACAGGGTTTTTCTATGGCTACACCTTC. Amino acid sequence: CASIPAGTGFFYGYTF. The chain uses TRBV28 and TRBJ1-2; 9 bases agree with TRBD1. Trimming removed 7 bases from V and 4 bases from J; junction bases left unmatched: 13. CDR1 is MDHEN, CDR2 SYDVKM, per germline. The length of the CDR3 is 16 residues.

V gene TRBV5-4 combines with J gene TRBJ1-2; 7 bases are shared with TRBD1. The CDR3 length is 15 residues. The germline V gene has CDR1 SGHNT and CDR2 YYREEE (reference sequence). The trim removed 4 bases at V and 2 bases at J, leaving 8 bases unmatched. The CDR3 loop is CASSPGQRNNYGYTF. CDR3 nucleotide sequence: TGTGCCAGCAGCCCGGGACAGAGAAACAACTATGGCTACACCTTC.

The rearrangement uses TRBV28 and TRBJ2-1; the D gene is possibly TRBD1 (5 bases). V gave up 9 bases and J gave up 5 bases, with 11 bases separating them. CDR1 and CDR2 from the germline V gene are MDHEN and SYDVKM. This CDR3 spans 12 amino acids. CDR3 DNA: TGTGCCAGTGGGGCCTGGAACAATGAGCAGTTCTTC. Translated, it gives CASGAWNNEQFF.

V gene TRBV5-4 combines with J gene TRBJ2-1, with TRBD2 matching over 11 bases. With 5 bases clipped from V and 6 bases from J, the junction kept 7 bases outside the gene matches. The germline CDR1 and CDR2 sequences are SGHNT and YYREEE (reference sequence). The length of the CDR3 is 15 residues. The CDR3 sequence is CASRVSGGASNEQFF. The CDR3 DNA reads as TGTGCCAGCAGAGTTAGCGGGGGGGCTAGCAATGAGCAGTTCTTC.

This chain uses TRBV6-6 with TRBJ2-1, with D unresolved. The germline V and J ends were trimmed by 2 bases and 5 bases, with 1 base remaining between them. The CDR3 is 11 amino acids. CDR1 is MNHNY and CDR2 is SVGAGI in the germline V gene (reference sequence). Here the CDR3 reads CASSYDNEQFF. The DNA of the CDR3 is TGTGCCAGCAGTTACGACAATGAGCAGTTCTTC.

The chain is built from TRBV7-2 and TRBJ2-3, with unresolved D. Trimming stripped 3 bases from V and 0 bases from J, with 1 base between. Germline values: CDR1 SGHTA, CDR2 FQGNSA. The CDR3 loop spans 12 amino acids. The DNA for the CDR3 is TGTGCCAGCAGCTTTAGCACAGATACGCAGTATTTT. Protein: CASSFSTDTQYF.

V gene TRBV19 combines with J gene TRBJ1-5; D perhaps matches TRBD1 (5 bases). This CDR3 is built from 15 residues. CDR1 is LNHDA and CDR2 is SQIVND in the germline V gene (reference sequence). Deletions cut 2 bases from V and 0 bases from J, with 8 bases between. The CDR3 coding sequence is TGTGCCAGTAGTATAAACAGGTATAGCAATCAGCCCCAGCATTTT. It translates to CASSINRYSNQPQHF.

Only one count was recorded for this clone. The CDR3 loop is CAWRGLAVNEQFF. CDR3 nucleotide sequence: TGTGCCTGGAGAGGGCTAGCGGTGAATGAGCAGTTCTTC. The chain recombines TRBV30 with TRBJ2-1; 7 nucleotides align to TRBD2. Trimming cost V 3 bases and J 7 bases; bases outside gene matches: 6. Per germline, CDR1 GTSNPN and CDR2 SVGIG (reference sequence). CDR3 size: 13 residues.

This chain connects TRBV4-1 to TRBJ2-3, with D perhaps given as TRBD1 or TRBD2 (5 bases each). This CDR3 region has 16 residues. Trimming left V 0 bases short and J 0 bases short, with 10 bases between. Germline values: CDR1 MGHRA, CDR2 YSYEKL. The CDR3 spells CASSQERGPSTDTQYF. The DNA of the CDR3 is TGCGCCAGCAGCCAAGAGAGGGGCCCTAGCACAGATACGCAGTATTTT.

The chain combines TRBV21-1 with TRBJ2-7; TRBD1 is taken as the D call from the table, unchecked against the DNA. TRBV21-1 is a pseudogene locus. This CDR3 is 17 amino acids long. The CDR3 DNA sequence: TGTGCCAGCAGCAAAGTTATGACAGGGGGTGCGAGTTACGAGCAGTACTTC. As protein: CASSKVMTGGASYEQYF.

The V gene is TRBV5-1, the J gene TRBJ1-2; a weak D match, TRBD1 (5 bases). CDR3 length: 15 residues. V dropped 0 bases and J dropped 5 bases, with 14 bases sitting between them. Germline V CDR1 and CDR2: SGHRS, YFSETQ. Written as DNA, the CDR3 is TGCGCCAGCAGCTTGGCCGGGAGGGGATCTTATGGCTACACCTTC. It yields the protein CASSLAGRGSYGYTF. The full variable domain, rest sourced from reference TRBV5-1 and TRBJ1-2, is KAGVTQTPRYLIKTRGQQVTLSCSPISGHRSVSWYQQTPGQGLQFLFEYFSETQRNKGNFPGRFSGRQFSNSRSEMNVSTLELGDSALYLCASSLAGRGSYGYTFGSGTRLTVV.

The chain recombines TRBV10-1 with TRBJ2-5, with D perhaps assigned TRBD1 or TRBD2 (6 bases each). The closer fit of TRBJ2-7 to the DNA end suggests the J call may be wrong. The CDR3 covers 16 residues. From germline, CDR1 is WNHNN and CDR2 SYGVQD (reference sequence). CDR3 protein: CASTSGGRRAVYEQYF. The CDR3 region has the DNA TGCGCCAGCACCTCCGGGGGCAGGCGGGCCGTATACGAGCAGTACTTC.

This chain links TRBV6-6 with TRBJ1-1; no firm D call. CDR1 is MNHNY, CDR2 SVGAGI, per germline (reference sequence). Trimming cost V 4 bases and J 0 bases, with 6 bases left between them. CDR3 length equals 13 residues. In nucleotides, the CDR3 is TGTGCCAGCAGTTCCCAGTTGAACACTGAAGCTTTCTTT. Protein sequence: CASSSQLNTEAFF.

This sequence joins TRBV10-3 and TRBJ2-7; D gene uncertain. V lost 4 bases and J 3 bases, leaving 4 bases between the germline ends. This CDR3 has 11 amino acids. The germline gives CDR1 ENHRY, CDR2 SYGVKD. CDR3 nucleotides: TGTGCCATCAGTGGAGGCTACGAGCAGTACTTC. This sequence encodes CAISGGYEQYF.

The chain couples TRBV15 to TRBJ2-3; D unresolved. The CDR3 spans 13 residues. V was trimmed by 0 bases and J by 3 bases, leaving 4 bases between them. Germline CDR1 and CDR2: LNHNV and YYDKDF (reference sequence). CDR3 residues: CATSRDHTDTQYF. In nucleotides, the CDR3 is TGTGCCACCAGCAGAGATCATACAGATACGCAGTATTTT.

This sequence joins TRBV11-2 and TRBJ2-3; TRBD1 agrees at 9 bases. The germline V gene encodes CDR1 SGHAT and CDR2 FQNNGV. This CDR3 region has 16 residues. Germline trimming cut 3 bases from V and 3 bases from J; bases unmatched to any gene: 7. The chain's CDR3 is CASSFRPDRGTDTQYF. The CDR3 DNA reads TGTGCCAGCAGCTTTAGGCCGGACAGGGGTACAGATACGCAGTATTTT.

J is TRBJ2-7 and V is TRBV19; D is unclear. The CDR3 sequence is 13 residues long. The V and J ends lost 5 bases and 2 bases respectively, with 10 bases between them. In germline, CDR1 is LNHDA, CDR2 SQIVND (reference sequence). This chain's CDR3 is CASSVEGPYEQYF. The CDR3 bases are TGTGCCAGTAGTGTTGAAGGGCCCTACGAGCAGTACTTC. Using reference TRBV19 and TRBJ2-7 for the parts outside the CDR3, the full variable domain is DGGITQSPKYLFRKEGQNVTLSCEQNLNHDAMYWYRQDPGQGLRLIYYSQIVNDFQKGDIAEGYSVSREKKESFPLTVTSAQKNPTAFYLCASSVEGPYEQYFGPGTRLTVT.

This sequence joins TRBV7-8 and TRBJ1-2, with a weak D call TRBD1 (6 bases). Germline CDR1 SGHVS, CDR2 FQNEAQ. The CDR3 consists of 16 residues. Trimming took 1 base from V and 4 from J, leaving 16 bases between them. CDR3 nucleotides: TGTGCCAGCAGCTTAGGGCTATCTGGGGGCGCCTATGGCTACACCTTC. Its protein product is CASSLGLSGGAYGYTF. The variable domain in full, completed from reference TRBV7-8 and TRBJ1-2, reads GAGVSQSPRYKVAKRGQDVALRCDPISGHVSLFWYQQALGQGPEFLTYFQNEAQLDKSGLPSDRFFAERPEGSVSTLKIQRTQQEDSAVYLCASSLGLSGGAYGYTFGSGTRLTVV.

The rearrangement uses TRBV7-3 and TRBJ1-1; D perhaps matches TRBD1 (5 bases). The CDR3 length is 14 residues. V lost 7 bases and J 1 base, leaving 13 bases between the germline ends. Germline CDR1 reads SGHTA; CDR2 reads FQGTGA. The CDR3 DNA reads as TGTGCCAGCACTCCTGGGGGGGAGAACACTGAAGCTTTCTTT. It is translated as CASTPGGENTEAFF.

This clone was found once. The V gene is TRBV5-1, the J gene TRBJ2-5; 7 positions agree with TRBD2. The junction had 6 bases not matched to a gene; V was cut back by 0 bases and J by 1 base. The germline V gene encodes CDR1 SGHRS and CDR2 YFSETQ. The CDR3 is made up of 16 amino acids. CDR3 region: CASSLESAGAQETQYF. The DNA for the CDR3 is TGCGCCAGCAGCTTGGAATCCGCGGGAGCCCAAGAGACCCAGTACTTC.

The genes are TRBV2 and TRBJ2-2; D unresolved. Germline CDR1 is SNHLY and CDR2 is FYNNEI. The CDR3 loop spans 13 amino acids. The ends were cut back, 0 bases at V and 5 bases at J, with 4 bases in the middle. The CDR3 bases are TGTGCCAGCAGTGAAGCTGTGACCGGGGAGCTGTTTTTT. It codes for CASSEAVTGELFF.

CDR3 nucleotides: TGCGCCAGCTCTTCCAGACAGACCTCCGGGACCCAGTACTTC. It encodes CASSSRQTSGTQYF. The rearrangement links TRBV10-2 to TRBJ2-5; TRBD1 might be the D (5 bases). The germline V gene encodes CDR1 WSHSY and CDR2 SAAADI. Trimming took 8 bases from V and 7 from J, leaving 20 bases between them. This CDR3 has 14 amino acids.

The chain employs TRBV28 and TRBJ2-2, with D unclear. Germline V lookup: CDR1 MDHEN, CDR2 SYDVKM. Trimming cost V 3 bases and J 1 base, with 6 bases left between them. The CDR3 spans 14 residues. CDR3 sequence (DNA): TGTGCCAGCAGTTTTGGCAGGAACACCGGGGAGCTGTTTTTT. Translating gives CASSFGRNTGELFF.

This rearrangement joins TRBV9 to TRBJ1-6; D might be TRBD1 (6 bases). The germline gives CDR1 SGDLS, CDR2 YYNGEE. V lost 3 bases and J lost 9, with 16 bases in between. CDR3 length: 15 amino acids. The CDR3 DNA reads TGTGCCAGCAGCGCGACGTCTGACAGGAGTTCACCCCTCCACTTT. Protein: CASSATSDRSSPLHF.

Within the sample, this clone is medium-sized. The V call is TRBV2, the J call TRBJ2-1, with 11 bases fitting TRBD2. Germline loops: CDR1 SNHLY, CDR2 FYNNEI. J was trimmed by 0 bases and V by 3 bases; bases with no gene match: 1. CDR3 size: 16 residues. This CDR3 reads CASSEGLAASYNEQFF. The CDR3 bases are TGTGCCAGCAGTGAGGGACTAGCGGCCTCCTACAATGAGCAGTTCTTC.

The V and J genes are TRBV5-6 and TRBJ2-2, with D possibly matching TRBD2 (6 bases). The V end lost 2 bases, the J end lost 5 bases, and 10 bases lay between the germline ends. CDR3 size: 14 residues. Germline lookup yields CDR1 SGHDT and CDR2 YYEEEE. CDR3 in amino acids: CASSFSGGTGELFF. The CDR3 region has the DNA TGTGCCAGCAGCTTTAGCGGTGGGACCGGGGAGCTGTTTTTT. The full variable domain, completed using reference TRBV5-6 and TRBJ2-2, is DAGVTQSPTHLIKTRGQQVTLRCSPKSGHDTVSWYQQALGQGPQFIFQYYEEEERQRGNFPDRFSGHQFPNYSSELNVNALLLGDSALYLCASSFSGGTGELFFGEGSRLTVL.

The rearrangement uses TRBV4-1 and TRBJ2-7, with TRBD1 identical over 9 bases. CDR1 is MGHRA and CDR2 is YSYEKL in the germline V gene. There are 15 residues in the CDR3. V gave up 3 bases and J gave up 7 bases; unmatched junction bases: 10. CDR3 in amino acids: CASSHQTGGIREQYF. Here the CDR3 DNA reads TGCGCCAGCAGCCACCAGACAGGGGGTATACGGGAGCAGTACTTC.

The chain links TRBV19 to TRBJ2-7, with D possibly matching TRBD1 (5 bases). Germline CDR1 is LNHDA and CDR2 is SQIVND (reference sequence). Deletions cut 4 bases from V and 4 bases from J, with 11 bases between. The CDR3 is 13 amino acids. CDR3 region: CASSTPTAYEQYF. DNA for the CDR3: TGTGCCAGTAGTACCCCGACAGCTTACGAGCAGTACTTC.

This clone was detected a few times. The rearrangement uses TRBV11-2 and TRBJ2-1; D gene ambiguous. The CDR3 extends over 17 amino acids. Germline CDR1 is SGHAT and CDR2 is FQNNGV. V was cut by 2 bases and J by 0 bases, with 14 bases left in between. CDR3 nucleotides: TGTGCCAGCAGCTTACTCGGTTACGGCCTCTCCTACAATGAGCAGTTCTTC. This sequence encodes CASSLLGYGLSYNEQFF.

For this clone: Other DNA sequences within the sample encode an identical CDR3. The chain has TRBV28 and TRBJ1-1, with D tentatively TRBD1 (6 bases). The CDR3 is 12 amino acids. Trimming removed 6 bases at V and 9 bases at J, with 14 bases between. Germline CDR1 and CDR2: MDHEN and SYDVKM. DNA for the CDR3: TGTGCCAGCAGCCTGGACAGTTGGCAAGCTTTCTTT. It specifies CASSLDSWQAFF.

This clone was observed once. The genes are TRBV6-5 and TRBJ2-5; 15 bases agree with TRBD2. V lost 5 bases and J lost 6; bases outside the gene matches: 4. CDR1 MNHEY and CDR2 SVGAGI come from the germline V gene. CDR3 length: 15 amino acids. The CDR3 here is CASSQGLAGGKTQYF. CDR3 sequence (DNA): TGTGCCAGCAGTCAAGGACTAGCGGGGGGGAAGACCCAGTACTTC.

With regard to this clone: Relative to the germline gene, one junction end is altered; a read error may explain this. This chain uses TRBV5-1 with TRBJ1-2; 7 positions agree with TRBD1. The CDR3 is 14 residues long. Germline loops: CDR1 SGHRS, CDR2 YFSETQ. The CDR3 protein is CASSKQGSLYGYTF. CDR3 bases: TGTGCCAGCAGCAAACAGGGGTCGTTGTATGGCTACACCTTC. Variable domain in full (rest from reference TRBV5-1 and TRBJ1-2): KAGVTQTPRYLIKTRGQQVTLSCSPISGHRSVSWYQQTPGQGLQFLFEYFSETQRNKGNFPGRFSGRQFSNSRSEMNVSTLELGDSALYLCASSKQGSLYGYTFGSGTRLTVV.